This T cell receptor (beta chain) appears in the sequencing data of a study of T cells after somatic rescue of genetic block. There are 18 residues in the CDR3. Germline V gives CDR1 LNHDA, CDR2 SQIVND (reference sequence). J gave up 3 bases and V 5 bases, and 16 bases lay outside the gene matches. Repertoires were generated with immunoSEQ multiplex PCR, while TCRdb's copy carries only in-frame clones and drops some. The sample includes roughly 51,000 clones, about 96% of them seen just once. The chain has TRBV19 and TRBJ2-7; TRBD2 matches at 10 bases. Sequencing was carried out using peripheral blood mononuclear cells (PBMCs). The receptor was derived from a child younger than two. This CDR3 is CASSPEAGGITLNYEQYF. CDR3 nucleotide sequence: TGTGCCAGTAGTCCGGAAGCGGGAGGGATTACGCTTAACTACGAGCAGTACTTC.